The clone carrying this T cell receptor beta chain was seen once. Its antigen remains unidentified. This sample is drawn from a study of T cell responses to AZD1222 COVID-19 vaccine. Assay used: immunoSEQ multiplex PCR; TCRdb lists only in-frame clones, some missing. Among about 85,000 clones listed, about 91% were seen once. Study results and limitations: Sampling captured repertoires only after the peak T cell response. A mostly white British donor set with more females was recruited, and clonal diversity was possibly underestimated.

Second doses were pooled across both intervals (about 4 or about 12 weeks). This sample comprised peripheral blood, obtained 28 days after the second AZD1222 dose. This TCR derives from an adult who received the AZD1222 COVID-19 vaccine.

The CDR3 nucleotides are TGTGCCAGCAGCGTAGTAGGGGGCGGCGGCTACACCTTC. Its translation: CASSVVGGGGYTF. The chain recombines TRBV9 with TRBJ1-2; 7 bases line up with TRBD1. With 0 bases clipped from V and 8 bases from J, the junction kept 4 bases outside the gene matches. CDR3 length: 13 residues. Germline V gene data show CDR1 as SGDLS and CDR2 as YYNGEE. Filled out from reference TRBV9 and TRBJ1-2, the complete variable domain reads DSGVTQTPKHLITATGQRVTLRCSPRSGDLSVYWYQQSLDQGLQFLIQYYNGEERAKGNILERFSAQQFPDLHSELNLSSLELGDSALYFCASSVVGGGGYTFGSGTRLTVV.